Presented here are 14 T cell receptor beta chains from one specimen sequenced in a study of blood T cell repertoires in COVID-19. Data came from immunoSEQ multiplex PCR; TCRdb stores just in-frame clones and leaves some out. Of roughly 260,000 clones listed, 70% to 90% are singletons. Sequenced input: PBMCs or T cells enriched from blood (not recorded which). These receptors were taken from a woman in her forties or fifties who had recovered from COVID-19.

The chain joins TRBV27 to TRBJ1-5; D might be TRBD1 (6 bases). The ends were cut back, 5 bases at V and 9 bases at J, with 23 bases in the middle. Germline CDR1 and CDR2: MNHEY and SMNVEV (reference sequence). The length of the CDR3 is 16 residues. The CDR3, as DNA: TGTGCCAGCAGTCCGAACGCCGGGACACCTTATGGGCCCCAGCATTTT. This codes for CASSPNAGTPYGPQHF.

This chain's CDR3 is CASSLDGTLNTEAFF. The DNA for the CDR3 is TGCGCCAGCAGCTTGGACGGGACATTGAACACTGAAGCTTTCTTT. This rearrangement joins TRBV5-1 to TRBJ1-1, with TRBD1 as a possible D gene (6 bases). The CDR3 covers 15 residues. CDR1 is SGHRS and CDR2 is YFSETQ in the germline V gene. V was trimmed by 0 bases and J by 0 bases, leaving 9 bases between them.

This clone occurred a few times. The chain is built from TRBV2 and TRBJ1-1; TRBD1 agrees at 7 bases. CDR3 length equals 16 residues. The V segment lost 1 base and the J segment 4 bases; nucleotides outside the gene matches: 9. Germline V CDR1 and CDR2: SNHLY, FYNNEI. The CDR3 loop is CASSEDSRGLGTEAFF. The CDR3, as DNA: TGTGCCAGCAGTGAAGATTCGAGGGGGCTTGGCACTGAAGCTTTCTTT.

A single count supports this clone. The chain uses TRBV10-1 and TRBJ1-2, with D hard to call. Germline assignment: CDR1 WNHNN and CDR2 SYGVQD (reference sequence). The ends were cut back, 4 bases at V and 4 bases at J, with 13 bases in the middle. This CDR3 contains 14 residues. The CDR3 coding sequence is TGCGCCAGCAGTGCGGGAGGGATCGGCTATGGCTACACCTTC. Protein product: CASSAGGIGYGYTF.

The CDR3 coding sequence is TGCGCCAGCAGCAGGTCTACAGGGAACACTGAAGCTTTCTTT. This translates into CASSRSTGNTEAFF. The rearrangement links TRBV5-1 to TRBJ1-1, with a possible D match to TRBD1 (5 bases). V was clipped by 4 bases and J by 1 base, with 11 bases between them. From germline, CDR1 is SGHRS and CDR2 YFSETQ. The CDR3 runs to 14 residues.

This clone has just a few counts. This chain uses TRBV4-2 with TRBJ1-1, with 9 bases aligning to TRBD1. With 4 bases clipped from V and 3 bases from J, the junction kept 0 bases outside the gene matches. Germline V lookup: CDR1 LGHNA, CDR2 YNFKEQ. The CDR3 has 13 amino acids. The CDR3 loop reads CASSRDRDTEAFF. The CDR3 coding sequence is TGTGCCAGCAGCCGGGACAGGGACACTGAAGCTTTCTTT.

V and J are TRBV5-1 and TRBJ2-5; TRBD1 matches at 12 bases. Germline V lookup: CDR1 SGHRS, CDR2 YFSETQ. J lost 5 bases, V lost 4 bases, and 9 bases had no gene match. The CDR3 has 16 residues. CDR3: CASSPGTGGAGETQYF. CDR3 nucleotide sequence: TGCGCCAGCAGCCCCGGGACAGGGGGCGCCGGGGAGACCCAGTACTTC.

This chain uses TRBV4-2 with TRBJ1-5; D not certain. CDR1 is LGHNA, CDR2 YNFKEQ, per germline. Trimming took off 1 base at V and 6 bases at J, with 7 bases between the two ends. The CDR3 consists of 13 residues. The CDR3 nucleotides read TGTGCCAGCAGCCAAGCCCGTCTTCAGCCCCAGCATTTT. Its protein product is CASSQARLQPQHF.

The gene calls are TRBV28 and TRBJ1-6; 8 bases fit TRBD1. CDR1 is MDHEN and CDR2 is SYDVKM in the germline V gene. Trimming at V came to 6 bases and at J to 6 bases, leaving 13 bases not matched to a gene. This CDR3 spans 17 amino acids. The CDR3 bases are TGTGCCAGCAGCACCCCACGGACAGGGCGAATTAATTCACCCCTCCACTTT. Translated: CASSTPRTGRINSPLHF. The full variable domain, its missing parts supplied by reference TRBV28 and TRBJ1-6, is DVKVTQSSRYLVKRTGEKVFLECVQDMDHENMFWYRQDPGLGLRLIYFSYDVKMKEKGDIPEGYSVSREKKERFSLILESASTNQTSMYLCASSTPRTGRINSPLHFGNGTRLTVT.

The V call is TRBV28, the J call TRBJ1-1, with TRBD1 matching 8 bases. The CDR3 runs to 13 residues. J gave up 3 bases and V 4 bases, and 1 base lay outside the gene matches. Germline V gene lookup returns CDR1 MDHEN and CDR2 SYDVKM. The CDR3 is CASSWTGYTEAFF. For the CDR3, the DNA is TGTGCCAGCAGTTGGACAGGGTACACTGAAGCTTTCTTT.

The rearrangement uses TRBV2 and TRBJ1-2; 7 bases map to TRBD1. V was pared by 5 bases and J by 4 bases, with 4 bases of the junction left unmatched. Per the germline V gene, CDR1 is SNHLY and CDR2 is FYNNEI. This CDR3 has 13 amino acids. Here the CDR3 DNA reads TGTGCCAGCAGTTTGGGACAGATCTATGGCTACACCTTC. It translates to CASSLGQIYGYTF. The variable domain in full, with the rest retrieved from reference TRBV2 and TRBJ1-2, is EPEVTQTPSHQVTQMGQEVILRCVPISNHLYFYWYRQILGQKVEFLVSFYNNEISEKSEIFDDQFSVERPDGSNFTLKIRSTKLEDSAMYFCASSLGQIYGYTFGSGTRLTVV.

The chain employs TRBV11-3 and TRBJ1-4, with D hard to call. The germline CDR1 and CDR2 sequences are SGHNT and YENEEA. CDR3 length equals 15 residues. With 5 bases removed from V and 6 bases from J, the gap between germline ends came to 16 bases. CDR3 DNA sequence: TGTGCCAGCAGCAGGCCCACTATTTCTGATGAAAAACTGTTTTTT. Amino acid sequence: CASSRPTISDEKLFF.

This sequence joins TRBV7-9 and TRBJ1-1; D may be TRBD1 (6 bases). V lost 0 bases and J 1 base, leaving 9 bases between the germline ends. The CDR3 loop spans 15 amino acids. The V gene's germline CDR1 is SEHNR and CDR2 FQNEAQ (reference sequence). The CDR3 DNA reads TGTGCCAGCAGCTTAGCGCTGGGACAGAACACTGAAGCTTTCTTT. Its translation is CASSLALGQNTEAFF.

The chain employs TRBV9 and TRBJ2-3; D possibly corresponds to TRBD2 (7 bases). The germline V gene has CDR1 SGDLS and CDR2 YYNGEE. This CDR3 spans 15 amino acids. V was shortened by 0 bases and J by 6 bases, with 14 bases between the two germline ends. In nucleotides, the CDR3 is TGTGCCAGCAGCGTAGGGGGGCGGGAGTGGGATACGCAGTATTTT. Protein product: CASSVGGREWDTQYF.